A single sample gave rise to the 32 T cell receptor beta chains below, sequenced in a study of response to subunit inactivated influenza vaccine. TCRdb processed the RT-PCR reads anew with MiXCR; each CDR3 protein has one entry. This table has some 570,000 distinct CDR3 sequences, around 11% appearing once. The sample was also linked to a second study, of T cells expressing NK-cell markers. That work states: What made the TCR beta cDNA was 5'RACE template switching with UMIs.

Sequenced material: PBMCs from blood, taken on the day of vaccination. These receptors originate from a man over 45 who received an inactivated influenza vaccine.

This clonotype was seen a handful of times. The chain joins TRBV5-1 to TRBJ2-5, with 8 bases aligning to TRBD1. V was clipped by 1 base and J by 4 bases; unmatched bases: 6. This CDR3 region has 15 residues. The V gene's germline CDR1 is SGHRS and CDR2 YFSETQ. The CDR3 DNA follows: TGCGCCAGCAGCTTGACAGGACAGGGACGAGAGACCCAGTACTTC. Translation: CASSLTGQGRETQYF.

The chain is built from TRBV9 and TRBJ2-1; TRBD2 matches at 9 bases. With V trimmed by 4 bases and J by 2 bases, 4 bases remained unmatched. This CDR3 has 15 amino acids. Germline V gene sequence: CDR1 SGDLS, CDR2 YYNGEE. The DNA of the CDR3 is TGTGCCAGCAGCCGCATAGCGGGAGCCTACAATGAGCAGTTCTTC. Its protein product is CASSRIAGAYNEQFF.

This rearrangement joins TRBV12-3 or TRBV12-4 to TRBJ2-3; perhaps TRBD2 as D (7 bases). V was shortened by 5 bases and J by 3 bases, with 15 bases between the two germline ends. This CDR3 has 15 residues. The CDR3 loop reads CASSIGGAYTDTQYF. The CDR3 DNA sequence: TGTGCCAGCAGTATAGGGGGGGCCTATACAGATACGCAGTATTTT.

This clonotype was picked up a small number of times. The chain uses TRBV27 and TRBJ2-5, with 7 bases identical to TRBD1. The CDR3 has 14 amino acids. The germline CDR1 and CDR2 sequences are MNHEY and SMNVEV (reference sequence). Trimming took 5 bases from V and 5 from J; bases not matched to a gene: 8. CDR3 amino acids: CASSPQGRGETQYF. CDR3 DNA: TGTGCCAGCAGTCCACAGGGGAGAGGGGAGACCCAGTACTTC.

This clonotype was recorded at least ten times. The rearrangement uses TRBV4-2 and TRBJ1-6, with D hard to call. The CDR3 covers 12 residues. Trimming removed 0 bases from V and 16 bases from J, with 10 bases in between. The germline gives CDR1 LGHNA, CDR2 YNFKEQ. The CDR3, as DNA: TGTGCCAGCAGCCAAGATCGTGACTTACTCCACTTT. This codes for CASSQDRDLLHF.

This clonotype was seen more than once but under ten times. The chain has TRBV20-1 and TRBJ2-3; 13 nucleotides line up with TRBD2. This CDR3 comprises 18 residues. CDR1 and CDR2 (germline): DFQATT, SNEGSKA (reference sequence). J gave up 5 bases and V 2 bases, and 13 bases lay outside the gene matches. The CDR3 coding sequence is TGCAGTGCTAGATCCAACCCCGGGACTAGCGGGACGGGAGATACGCAGTATTTT. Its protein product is CSARSNPGTSGTGDTQYF.

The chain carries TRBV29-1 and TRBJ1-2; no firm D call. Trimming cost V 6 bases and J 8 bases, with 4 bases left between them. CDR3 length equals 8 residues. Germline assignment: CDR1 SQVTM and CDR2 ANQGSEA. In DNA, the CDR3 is TGCAGCGTAGGGGGCTACACCTTC. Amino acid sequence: CSVGGYTF.

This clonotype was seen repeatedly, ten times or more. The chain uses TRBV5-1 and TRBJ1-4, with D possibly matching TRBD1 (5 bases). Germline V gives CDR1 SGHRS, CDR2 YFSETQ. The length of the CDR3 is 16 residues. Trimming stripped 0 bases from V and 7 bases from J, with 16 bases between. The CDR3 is CASSLEQGTGGEKLFF. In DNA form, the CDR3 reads TGCGCCAGCAGCTTGGAACAAGGAACAGGAGGTGAAAAACTGTTTTTT.

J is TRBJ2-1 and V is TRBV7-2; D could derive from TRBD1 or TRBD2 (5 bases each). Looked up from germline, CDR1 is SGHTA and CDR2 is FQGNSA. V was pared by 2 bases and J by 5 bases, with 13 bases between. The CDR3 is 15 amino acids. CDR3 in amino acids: CASSLWDHPNNEQFF. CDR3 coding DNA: TGTGCCAGCAGCTTATGGGACCACCCCAACAATGAGCAGTTCTTC.

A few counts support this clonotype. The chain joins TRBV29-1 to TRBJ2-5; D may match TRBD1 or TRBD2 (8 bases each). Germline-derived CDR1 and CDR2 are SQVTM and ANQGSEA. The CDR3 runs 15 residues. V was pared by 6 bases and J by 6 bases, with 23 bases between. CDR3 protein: CSVGGGRTGLQTQYF. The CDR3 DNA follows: TGCAGCGTGGGGGGCGGGAGGACAGGGTTGCAGACCCAGTACTTC.

The CDR3 is CASSVRGGGEPYEQYF. CDR3 bases: TGTGCCAGCAGTGTGCGGGGCGGGGGCGAACCCTACGAGCAGTACTTC. The rearrangement links TRBV6-1 to TRBJ2-7; TRBD2 is a possible D gene (7 bases). This CDR3 has 16 amino acids. Germline V gene sequence: CDR1 MNHNS, CDR2 SASEGT. Between the trimmed V and J ends, which lost 4 bases and 2 bases, there was a span of 18 bases.

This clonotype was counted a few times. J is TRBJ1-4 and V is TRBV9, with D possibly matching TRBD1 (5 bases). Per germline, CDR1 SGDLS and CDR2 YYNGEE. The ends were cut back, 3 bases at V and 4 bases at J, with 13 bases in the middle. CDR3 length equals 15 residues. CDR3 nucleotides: TGTGCCAGCAGCGAGCTGGGGACGGTTAATGAAAAACTGTTTTTT. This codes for CASSELGTVNEKLFF.

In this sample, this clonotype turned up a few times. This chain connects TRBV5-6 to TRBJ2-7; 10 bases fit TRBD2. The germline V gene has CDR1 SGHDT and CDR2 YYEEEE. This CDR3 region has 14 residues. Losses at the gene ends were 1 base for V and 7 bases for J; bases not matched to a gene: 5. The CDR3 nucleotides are TGTGCCAGCAGCTTGCGGGCTAGCGGGGGTGAGCAGTACTTC. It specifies CASSLRASGGEQYF.

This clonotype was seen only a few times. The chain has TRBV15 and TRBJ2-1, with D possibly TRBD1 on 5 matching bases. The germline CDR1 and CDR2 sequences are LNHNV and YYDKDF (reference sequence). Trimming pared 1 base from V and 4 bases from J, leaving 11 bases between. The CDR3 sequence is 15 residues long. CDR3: CATSRVGVEYNEQFF. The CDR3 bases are TGTGCCACCAGCAGAGTAGGGGTCGAATACAATGAGCAGTTCTTC.

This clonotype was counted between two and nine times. The CDR3 sequence: CASSQHRDRGRGYTF. Written as DNA, the CDR3 is TGTGCCAGCAGCCAACACCGGGACAGGGGACGAGGCTACACCTTC. The V call is TRBV6-2 or TRBV6-3, the J call TRBJ1-2, with TRBD1 matching 10 bases. J lost 8 bases, V lost 6 bases, and 12 bases had no gene match. Germline V gene data show CDR1 as MNHEY and CDR2 as SVGEGT. The CDR3 has 15 residues.

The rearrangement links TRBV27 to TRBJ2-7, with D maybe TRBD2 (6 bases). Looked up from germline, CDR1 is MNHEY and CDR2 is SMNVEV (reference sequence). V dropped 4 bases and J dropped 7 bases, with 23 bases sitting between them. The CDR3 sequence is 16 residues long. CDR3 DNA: TGTGCCAGCAGTTCCTCCCTCGCGGGACGACGGGGAGAGCAGTACTTC. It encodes CASSSSLAGRRGEQYF.

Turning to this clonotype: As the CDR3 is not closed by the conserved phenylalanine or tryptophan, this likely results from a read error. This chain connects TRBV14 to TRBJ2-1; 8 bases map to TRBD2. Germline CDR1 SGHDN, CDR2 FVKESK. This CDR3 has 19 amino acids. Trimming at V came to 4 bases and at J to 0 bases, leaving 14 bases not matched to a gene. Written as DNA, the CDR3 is TGTGCCAGCAGCCGTCTTACTAGCGGTGGTTGGATCTCCTACAATGAGCAGTTCTAC. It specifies CASSRLTSGGWISYNEQFY.

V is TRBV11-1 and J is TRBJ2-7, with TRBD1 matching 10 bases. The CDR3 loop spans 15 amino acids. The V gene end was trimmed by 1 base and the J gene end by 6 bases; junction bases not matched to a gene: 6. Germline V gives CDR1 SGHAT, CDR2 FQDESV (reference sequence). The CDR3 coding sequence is TGTGCCAGCAGCTTAGTAGGACAGGGGGTTGGCGAGCAGTACTTC. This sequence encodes CASSLVGQGVGEQYF. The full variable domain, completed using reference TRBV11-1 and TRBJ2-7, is EAEVAQSPRYKITEKSQAVAFWCDPISGHATLYWYRQILGQGPELLVQFQDESVVDDSQLPKDRFSAERLKGVDSTLKIQPAELGDSAMYLCASSLVGQGVGEQYFGPGTRLTVT.

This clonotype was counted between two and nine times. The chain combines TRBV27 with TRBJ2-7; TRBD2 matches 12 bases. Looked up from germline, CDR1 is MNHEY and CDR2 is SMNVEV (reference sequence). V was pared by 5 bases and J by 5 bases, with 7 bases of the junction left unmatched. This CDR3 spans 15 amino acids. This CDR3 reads CASSRGLAGRNEQYF. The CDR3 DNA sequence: TGTGCCAGCAGTCGAGGACTAGCGGGGAGGAACGAGCAGTACTTC.

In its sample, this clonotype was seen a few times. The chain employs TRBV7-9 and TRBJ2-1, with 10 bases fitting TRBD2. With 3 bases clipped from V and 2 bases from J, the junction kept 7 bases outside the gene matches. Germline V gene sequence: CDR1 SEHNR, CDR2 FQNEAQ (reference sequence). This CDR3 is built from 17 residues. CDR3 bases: TGTGCCAGCAGCTTTTTTAGCGGGAGGAGGACCTACAATGAGCAGTTCTTC. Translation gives CASSFFSGRRTYNEQFF.

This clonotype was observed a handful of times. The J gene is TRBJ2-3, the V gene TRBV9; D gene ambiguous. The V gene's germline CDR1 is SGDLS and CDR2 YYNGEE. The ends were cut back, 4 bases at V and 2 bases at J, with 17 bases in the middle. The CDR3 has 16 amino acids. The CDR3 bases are TGTGCCAGCAGCCCTCCGGGTGGGCCAAACACAGATACGCAGTATTTT. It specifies CASSPPGGPNTDTQYF.

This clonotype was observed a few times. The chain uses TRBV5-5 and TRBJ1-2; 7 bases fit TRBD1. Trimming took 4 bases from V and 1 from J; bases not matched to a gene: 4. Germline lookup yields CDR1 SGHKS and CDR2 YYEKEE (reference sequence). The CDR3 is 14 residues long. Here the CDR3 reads CASSPRGINYGYTF. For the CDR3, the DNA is TGTGCCAGCAGCCCCAGGGGGATTAACTATGGCTACACCTTC.

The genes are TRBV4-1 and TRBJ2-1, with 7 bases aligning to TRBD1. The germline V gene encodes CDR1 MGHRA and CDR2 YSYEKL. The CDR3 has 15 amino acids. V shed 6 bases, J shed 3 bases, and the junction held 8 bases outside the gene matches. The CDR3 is CASRQPGQIYNEQFF. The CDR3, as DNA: TGCGCCAGCAGACAGCCGGGACAGATCTACAATGAGCAGTTCTTC.

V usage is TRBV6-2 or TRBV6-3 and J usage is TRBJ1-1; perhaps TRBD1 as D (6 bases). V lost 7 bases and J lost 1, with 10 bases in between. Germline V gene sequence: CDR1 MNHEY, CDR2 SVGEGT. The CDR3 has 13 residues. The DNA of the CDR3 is TGTGCCAGCACTAAGACAGGGAACACTGAAGCTTTCTTT. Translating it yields CASTKTGNTEAFF.

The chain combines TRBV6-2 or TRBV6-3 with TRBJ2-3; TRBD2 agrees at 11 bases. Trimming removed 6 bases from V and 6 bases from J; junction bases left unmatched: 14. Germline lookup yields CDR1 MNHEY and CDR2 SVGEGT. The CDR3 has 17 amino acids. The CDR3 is CASSLLLLAGGLDTQYF. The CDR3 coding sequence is TGTGCCAGCAGCCTTCTTCTTCTAGCGGGGGGTCTGGATACGCAGTATTTT.

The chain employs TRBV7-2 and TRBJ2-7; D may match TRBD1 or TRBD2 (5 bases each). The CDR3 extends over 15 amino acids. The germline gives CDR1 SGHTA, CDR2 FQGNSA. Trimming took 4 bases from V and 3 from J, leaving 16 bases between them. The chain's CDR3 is CASSSSRDGGYEQYF. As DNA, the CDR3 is TGTGCCAGCAGCTCCTCCCGGGACGGAGGCTACGAGCAGTACTTC.

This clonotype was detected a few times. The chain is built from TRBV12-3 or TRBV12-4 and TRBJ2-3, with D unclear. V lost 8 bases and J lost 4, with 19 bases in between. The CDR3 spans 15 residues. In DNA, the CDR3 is TGTGCCAGCGCTTCGTCCGGGCGTGGGGCAGATACGCAGTATTTT. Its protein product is CASASSGRGADTQYF.

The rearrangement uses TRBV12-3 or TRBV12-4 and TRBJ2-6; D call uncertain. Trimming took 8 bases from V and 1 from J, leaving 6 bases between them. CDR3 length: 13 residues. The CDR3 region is CASRRSGANVLTF. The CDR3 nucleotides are TGTGCCAGCCGCAGGTCTGGGGCCAACGTCCTGACTTTC.

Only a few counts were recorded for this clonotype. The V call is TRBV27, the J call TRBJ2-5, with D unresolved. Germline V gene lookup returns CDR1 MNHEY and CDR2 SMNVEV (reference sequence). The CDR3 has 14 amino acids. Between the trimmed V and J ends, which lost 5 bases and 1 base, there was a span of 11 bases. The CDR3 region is CASSVYPGQETQYF. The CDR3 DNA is TGTGCCAGCAGTGTTTACCCCGGCCAAGAGACCCAGTACTTC.

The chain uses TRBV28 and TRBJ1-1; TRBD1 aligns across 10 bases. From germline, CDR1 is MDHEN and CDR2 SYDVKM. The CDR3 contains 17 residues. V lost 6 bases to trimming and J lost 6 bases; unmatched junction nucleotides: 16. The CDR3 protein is CASSKPFGTGVGSEAFF. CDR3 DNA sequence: TGTGCCAGCAGCAAACCCTTCGGGACAGGGGTGGGCTCTGAAGCTTTCTTT.

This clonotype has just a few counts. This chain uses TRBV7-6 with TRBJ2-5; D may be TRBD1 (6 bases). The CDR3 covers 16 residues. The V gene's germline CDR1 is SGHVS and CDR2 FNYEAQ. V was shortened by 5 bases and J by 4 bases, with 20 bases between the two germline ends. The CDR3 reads CASSPQPTGLPETQYF. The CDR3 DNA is TGTGCCAGCAGCCCCCAACCCACAGGGCTCCCAGAGACCCAGTACTTC.

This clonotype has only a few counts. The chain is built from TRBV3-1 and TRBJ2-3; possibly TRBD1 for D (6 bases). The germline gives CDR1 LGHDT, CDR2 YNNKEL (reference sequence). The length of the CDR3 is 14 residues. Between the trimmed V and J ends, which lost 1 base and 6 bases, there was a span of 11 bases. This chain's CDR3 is CASSQGLGADTQYF. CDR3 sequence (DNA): TGTGCCAGCAGCCAAGGTCTGGGGGCCGATACGCAGTATTTT.